The 12 T cell receptor beta chains presented below share a single source sample, sequenced in a study of early stage breast cancer tumors. Sequencing was performed with immunoSEQ multiplex PCR; in TCRdb, only in-frame clones are kept and a portion is missing. The repertoire has some 30,000 clones, around 67% of them found once; the top ten carry around a tenth. Sequencing was carried out using breast tumor tissue. The receptors were sampled from a person aged 25-39 years with breast cancer.

The genes are TRBV7-8 and TRBJ2-2; D might be TRBD1 or TRBD2, each matching 6 bases. Germline loops: CDR1 SGHVS, CDR2 FQNEAQ. Trimming took off 6 bases at V and 7 bases at J, with 21 bases between the two ends. This CDR3 contains 16 residues. CDR3 in DNA: TGTGCCAGCAGGCTCTGGGGGGCAGCGCGGGGCGGGGAGCTGTTTTTT. This codes for CASRLWGAARGGELFF.

This sequence joins TRBV21-1 and TRBJ1-1. TRBV21-1 is shown as a pseudogene. CDR3 length equals 13 residues. The CDR3 is CAQVGAVNTEAFF. CDR3 nucleotides: TGTGCCCAAGTTGGAGCCGTGAACACTGAAGCTTTCTTT.

V gene TRBV27 combines with J gene TRBJ2-7; TRBD1 or TRBD2 may be the D gene (5 bases each). This CDR3 has 14 residues. V was pared by 6 bases and J by 4 bases, with 16 bases between. The germline CDR1 and CDR2 sequences are MNHEY and SMNVEV (reference sequence). CDR3 sequence reads: CASRGSGRPYEQYF. In DNA, the CDR3 is TGTGCCAGCAGAGGATCAGGGAGACCTTACGAGCAGTACTTC.

The J gene is TRBJ2-3, the V gene TRBV19; 9 bases align to TRBD2. The germline CDR1 and CDR2 sequences are LNHDA and SQIVND (reference sequence). The CDR3 has 14 residues. With V trimmed by 7 bases and J by 0 bases, 2 bases remained unmatched. CDR3 nucleotide sequence: TGTGCCAGTAAAACTAGCGGGAGCACAGATACGCAGTATTTT. Its translation is CASKTSGSTDTQYF.

The chain employs TRBV7-2 and TRBJ2-3, with D perhaps assigned TRBD1 or TRBD2 (5 bases each). V was shortened by 1 base and J by 7 bases, with 15 bases between the two germline ends. The CDR3 contains 15 residues. Germline assignment: CDR1 SGHTA and CDR2 FQGNSA. The CDR3 DNA reads TGTGCCAGCAGCTTAGGAGGGCAGGGATCGAATACGCAGTATTTT. Protein product: CASSLGGQGSNTQYF. The full variable domain, with the rest looked up from reference TRBV7-2 and TRBJ2-3, is GAGVSQSPSNKVTEKGKDVELRCDPISGHTALYWYRQSLGQGLEFLIYFQGNSAPDKSGLPSDRFSAERTGGSVSTLTIQRTQQEDSAVYLCASSLGGQGSNTQYFGPGTRLTVL.

V is TRBV5-4 and J is TRBJ2-2, with 8 bases fitting TRBD2. This CDR3 has 15 residues. J gave up 7 bases and V 5 bases, and 10 bases lay outside the gene matches. Germline values: CDR1 SGHNT, CDR2 YYREEE (reference sequence). CDR3 coding DNA: TGTGCCAGCAGAAGGCTAGCGGGCCCTAGCGGGGAGCTGTTTTTT. Its translation: CASRRLAGPSGELFF.

V is TRBV20-1 and J is TRBJ2-5; weak D call: TRBD2 (5 bases). Trimming took off 6 bases at V and 5 bases at J, with 10 bases between the two ends. Germline V gene data show CDR1 as DFQATT and CDR2 as SNEGSKA (reference sequence). The CDR3 runs 11 residues. The CDR3 loop reads CSAVGGETQYF. The DNA of the CDR3 is TGCAGTGCAGTGGGCGGGGAGACCCAGTACTTC.

The V call is TRBV10-3, the J call TRBJ2-1; D gene ambiguous. The germline V and J ends were trimmed by 1 base and 5 bases, with 0 bases remaining between them. CDR3 size: 11 residues. Looked up from germline, CDR1 is ENHRY and CDR2 is SYGVKD. The CDR3 region is CAISEYNEQFF. Written as DNA, the CDR3 is TGTGCCATCAGTGAGTACAATGAGCAGTTCTTC.

V gene TRBV4-3 combines with J gene TRBJ2-7; TRBD2 matches 9 bases. The CDR3 length is 16 residues. Germline CDR1 LGHNA, CDR2 YSLEER. Trimming removed 0 bases from V and 5 bases from J; junction bases left unmatched: 8. The CDR3 here is CASSQDLRLAADEQYF. The CDR3 nucleotides read TGCGCCAGCAGCCAAGATTTAAGACTAGCGGCCGACGAGCAGTACTTC.

In nucleotides, the CDR3 is TGTGCCAGTAGTCCCGGTTTGGGCTACGAGCAGTACTTC. Residues: CASSPGLGYEQYF. V gene TRBV19 combines with J gene TRBJ2-7; D remains unclear. Per germline, CDR1 LNHDA and CDR2 SQIVND (reference sequence). V lost 5 bases and J 3 bases, leaving 11 bases between the germline ends. This CDR3 has 13 amino acids.

J is TRBJ1-2 and V is TRBV21-1; the table's TRBD1 call for D was not verified on the DNA. TRBV21-1 is marked as a pseudogene. CDR3 length: 13 amino acids. The CDR3 DNA reads as TGTGCCAGCCGGACAGGGGGCAGGGGCGGCTACACCTTC. Its protein product is CASRTGGRGGYTF.

This clone was detected a few times. The chain has TRBV11-3 and TRBJ1-6; D is unclear. Trimming stripped 1 base from V and 9 bases from J, with 7 bases between. Germline V gene data show CDR1 as SGHNT and CDR2 as YENEEA. The CDR3 has 13 amino acids. The DNA of the CDR3 is TGTGCCAGCAGCTTAGTTAACTCTTCACCCCTCCACTTT. Its protein product is CASSLVNSSPLHF.